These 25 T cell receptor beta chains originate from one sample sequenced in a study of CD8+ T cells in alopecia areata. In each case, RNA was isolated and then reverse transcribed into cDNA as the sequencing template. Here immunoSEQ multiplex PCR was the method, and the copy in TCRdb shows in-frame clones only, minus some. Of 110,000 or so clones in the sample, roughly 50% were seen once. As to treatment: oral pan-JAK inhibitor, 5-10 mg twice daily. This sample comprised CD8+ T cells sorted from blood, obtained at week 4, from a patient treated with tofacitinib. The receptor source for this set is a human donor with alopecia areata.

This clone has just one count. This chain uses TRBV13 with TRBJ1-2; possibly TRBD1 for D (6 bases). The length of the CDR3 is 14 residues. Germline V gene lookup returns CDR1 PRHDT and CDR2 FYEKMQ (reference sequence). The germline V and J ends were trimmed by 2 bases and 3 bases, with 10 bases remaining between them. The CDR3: CASSLQGHHYGYTF. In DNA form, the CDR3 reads TGTGCCAGCAGCTTACAGGGGCACCACTATGGCTACACCTTC.

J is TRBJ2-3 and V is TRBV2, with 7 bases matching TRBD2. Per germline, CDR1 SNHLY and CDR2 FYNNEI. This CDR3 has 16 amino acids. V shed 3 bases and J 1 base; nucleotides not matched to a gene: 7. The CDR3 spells CASSDYGGGRTDTQYF. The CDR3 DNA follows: TGTGCCAGCAGTGACTACGGCGGGGGACGCACAGATACGCAGTATTTT.

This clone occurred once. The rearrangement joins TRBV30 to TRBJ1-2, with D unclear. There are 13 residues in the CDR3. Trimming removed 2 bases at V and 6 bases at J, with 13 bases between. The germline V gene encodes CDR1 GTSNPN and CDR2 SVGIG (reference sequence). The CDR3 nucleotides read TGTGCCTGGAGTCTTACCGGGCGTGATGGCTACACCTTC. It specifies CAWSLTGRDGYTF.

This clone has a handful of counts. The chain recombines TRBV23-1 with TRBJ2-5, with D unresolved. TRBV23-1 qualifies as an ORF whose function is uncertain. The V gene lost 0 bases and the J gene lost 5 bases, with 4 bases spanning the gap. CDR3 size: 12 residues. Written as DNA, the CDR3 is TGCGCCAGCAGTCAATCAGGGGAGACCCAGTACTTC. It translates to CASSQSGETQYF.

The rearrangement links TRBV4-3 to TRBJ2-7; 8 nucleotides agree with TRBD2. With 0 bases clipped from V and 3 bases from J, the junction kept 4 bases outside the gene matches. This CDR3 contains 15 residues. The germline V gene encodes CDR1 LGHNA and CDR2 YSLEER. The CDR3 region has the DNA TGCGCCAGCAGCCAAGATATGGCGGGGGGCTACGAGCAGTACTTC. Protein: CASSQDMAGGYEQYF.

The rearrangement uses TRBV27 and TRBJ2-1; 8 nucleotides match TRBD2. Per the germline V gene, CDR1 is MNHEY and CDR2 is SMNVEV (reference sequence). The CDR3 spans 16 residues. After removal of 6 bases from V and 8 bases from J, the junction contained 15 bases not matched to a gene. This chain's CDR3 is CASSPGEGLVDYEQFF. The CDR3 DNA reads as TGTGCCAGCAGCCCAGGGGAGGGACTAGTTGATTATGAGCAGTTCTTC.

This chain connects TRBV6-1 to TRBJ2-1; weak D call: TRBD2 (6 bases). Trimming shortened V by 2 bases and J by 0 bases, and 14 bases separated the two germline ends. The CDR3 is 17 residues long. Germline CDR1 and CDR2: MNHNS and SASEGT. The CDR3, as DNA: TGTGCCAGCAGTGAAAAGGTTGCGGGGAGCTCCTACAATGAGCAGTTCTTC. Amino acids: CASSEKVAGSSYNEQFF.

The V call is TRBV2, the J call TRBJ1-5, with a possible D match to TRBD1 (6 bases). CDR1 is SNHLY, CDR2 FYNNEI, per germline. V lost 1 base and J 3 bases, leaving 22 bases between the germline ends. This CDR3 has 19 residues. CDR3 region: CASSEGFLLEQGNNQPQHF. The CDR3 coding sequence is TGTGCCAGCAGTGAAGGGTTTTTGTTGGAACAGGGAAACAATCAGCCCCAGCATTTT. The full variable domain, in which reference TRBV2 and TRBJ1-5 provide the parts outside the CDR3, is EPEVTQTPSHQVTQMGQEVILRCVPISNHLYFYWYRQILGQKVEFLVSFYNNEISEKSEIFDDQFSVERPDGSNFTLKIRSTKLEDSAMYFCASSEGFLLEQGNNQPQHFGDGTRLSIL.

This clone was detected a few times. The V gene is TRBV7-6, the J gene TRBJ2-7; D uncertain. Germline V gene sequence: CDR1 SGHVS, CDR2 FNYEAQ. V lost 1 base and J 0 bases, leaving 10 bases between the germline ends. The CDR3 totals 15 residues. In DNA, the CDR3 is TGTGCCAGCAGCTTAGGCACAGTCATCTCCTACGAGCAGTACTTC. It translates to CASSLGTVISYEQYF. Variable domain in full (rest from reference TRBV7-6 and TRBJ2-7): GAGVSQSPRYKVTKRGQDVALRCDPISGHVSLYWYRQALGQGPEFLTYFNYEAQQDKSGLPNDRFSAERPEGSISTLTIQRTEQRDSAMYRCASSLGTVISYEQYFGPGTRLTVT.

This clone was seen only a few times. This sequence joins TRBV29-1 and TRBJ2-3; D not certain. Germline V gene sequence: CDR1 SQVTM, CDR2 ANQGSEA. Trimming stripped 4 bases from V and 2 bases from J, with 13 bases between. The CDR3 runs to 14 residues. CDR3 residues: CSVGVPRNTDTQYF. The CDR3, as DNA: TGCAGCGTTGGTGTTCCCCGAAACACAGATACGCAGTATTTT.

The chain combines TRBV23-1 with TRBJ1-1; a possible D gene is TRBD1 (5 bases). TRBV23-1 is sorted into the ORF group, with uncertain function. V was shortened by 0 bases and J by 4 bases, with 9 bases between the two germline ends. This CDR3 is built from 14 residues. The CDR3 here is CASSQSVGGTEAFF. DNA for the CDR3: TGCGCCAGCAGTCAATCGGTGGGGGGCACTGAAGCTTTCTTT.

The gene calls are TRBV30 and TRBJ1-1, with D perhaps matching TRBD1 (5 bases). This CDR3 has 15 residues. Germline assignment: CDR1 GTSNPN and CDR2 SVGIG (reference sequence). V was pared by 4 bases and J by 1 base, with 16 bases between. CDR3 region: CAWIIGAGENTEAFF. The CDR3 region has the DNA TGTGCCTGGATCATCGGGGCCGGAGAGAACACTGAAGCTTTCTTT.

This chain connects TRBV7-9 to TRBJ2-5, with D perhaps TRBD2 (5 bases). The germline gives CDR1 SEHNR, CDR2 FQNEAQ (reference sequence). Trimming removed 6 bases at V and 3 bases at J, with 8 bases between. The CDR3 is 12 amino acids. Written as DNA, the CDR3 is TGTGCCAGCAGGGACTCGAAAGAGACCCAGTACTTC. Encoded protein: CASRDSKETQYF.

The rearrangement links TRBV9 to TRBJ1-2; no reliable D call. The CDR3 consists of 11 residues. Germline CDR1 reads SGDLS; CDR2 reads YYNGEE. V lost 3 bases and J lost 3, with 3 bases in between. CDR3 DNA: TGTGCCAGCAGCGCCGACTATGGCTACACCTTC. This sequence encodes CASSADYGYTF.

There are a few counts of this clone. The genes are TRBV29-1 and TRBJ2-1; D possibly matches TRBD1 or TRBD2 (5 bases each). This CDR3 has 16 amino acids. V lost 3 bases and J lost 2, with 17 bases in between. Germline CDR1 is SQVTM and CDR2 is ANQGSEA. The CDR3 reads CSVEGKDGGTYNEQFF. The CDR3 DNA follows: TGCAGCGTTGAGGGGAAGGATGGGGGAACCTACAATGAGCAGTTCTTC.

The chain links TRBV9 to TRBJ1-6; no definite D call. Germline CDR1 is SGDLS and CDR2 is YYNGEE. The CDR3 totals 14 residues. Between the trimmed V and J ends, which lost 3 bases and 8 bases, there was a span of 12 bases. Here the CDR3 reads CASSGLAAHSPLHF. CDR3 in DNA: TGTGCCAGCAGCGGGTTAGCCGCCCATTCACCCCTCCACTTT.

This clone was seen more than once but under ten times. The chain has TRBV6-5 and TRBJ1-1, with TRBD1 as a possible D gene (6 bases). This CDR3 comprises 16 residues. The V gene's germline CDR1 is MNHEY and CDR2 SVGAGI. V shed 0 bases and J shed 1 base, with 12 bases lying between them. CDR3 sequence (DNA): TGTGCCAGCAGTTACTCGGGGGGGCAGGGGAACACTGAAGCTTTCTTT. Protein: CASSYSGGQGNTEAFF.

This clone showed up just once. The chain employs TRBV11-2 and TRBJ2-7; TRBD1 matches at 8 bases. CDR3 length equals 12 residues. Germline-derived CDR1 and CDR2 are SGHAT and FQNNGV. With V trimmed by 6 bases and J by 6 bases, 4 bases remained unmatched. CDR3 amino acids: CASSSTGGEQYF. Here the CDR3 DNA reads TGTGCCAGCAGTTCTACAGGGGGCGAGCAGTACTTC.

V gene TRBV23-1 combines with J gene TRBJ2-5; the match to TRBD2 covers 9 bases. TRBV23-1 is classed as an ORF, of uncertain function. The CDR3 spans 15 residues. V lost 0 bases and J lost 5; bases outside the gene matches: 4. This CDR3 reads CASSQSKREEETQYF. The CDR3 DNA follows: TGCGCCAGCAGTCAATCGAAGCGGGAGGAGGAGACCCAGTACTTC.

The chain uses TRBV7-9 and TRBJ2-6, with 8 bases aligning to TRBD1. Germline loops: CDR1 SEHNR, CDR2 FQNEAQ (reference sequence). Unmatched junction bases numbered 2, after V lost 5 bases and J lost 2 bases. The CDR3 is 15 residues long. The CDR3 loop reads CASSLTGAGANVLTF. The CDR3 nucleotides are TGTGCCAGCAGCCTGACAGGGGCTGGGGCCAACGTCCTGACTTTC. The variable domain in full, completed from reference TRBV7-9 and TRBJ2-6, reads DTGVSQNPRHKITKRGQNVTFRCDPISEHNRLYWYRQTLGQGPEFLTYFQNEAQLEKSRLLSDRFSAERPKGSFSTLEIQRTEQGDSAMYLCASSLTGAGANVLTFGAGSRLTVL.

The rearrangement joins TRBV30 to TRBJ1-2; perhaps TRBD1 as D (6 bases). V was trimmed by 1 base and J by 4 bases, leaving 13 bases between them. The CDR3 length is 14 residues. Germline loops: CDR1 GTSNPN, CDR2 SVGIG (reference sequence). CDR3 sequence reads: CAWSAQGLAYGYTF. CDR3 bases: TGTGCCTGGAGTGCACAGGGATTGGCCTATGGCTACACCTTC.

The CDR3 loop reads CASSKTTGSLTDTQYF. CDR3 coding DNA: TGTGCCAGCAGCAAGACGACAGGGAGCCTCACAGATACGCAGTATTTT. V is TRBV5-4 and J is TRBJ2-3; the match to TRBD1 covers 7 bases. This CDR3 has 16 amino acids. Germline trimming cut 4 bases from V and 2 bases from J; bases unmatched to any gene: 10. From germline, CDR1 is SGHNT and CDR2 YYREEE (reference sequence).

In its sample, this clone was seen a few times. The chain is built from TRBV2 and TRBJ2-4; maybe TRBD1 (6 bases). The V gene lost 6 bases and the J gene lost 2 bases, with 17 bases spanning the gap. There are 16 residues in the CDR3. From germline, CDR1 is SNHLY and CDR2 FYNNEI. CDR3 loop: CASSHTGNVPKNIQYF. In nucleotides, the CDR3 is TGTGCCAGCAGCCATACAGGGAACGTGCCCAAAAACATTCAGTACTTC.

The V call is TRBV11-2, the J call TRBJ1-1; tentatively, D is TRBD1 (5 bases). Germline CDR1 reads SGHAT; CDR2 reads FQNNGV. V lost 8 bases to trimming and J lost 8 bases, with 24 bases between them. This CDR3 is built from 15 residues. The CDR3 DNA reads TGTGCCAGCGGAAAAGAGACAGACCTCACCGAAGAAGCTTTCTTT. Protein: CASGKETDLTEEAFF.

The CDR3 nucleotides read TGCGCCAGCAGCTCTCTGGGACAGGGCGGCTACACCTTC. Its translation is CASSSLGQGGYTF. The chain links TRBV5-1 to TRBJ1-2; 9 nucleotides match TRBD1. Losses at the gene ends were 3 bases for V and 8 bases for J; bases not matched to a gene: 5. The CDR3 length is 13 residues. CDR1 SGHRS and CDR2 YFSETQ come from the germline V gene.